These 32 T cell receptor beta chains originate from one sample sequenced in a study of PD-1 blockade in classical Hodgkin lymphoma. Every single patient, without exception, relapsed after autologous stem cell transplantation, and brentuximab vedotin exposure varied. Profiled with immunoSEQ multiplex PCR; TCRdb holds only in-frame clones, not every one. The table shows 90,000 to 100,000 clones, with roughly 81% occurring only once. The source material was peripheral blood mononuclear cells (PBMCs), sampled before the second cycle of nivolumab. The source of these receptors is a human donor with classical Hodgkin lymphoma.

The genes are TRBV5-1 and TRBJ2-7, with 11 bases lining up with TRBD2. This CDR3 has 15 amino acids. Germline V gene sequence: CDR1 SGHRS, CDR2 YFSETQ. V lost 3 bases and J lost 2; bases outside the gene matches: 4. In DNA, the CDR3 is TGCGCCAGCAGCTCCGGGACTAGCGGTACCTACGAGCAGTACTTC. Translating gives CASSSGTSGTYEQYF.

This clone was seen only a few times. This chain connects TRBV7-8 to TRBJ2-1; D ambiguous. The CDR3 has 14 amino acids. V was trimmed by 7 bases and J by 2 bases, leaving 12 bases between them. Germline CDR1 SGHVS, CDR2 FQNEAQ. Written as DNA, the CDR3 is TGTGCCAGCAACCAAGACCCAGCCTACAATGAGCAGTTCTTC. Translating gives CASNQDPAYNEQFF.

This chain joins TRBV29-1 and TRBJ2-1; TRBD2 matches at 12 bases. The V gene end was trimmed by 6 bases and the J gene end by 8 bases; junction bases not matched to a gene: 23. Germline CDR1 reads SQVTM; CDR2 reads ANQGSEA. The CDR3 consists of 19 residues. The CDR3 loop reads CSVALYNTPGTSGLDEQFF. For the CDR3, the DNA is TGCAGCGTCGCTCTTTACAATACTCCCGGGACTAGCGGGCTAGATGAGCAGTTCTTC.

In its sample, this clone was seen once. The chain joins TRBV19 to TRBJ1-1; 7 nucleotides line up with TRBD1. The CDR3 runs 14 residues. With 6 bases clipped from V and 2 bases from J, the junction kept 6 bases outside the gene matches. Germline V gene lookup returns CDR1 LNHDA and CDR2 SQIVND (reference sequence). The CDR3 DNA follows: TGTGCCAGTAGCTCGGACAGGCGAAACACTGAAGCTTTCTTT. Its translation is CASSSDRRNTEAFF.

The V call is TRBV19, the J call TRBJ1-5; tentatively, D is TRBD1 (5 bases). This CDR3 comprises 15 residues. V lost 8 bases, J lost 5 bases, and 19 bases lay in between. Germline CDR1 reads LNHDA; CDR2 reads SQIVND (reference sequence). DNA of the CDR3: TGTGCCAGTTCACGGGACTTAGGAGAATATCAGCCCCAGCATTTT. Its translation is CASSRDLGEYQPQHF.

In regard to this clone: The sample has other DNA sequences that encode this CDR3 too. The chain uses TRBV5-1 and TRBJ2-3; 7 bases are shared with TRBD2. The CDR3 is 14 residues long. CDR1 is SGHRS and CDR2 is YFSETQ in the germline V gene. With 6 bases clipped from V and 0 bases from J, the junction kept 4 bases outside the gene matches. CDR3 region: CASIRGGSTDTQYF. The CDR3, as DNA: TGCGCCAGCATCCGGGGAGGGAGCACAGATACGCAGTATTTT.

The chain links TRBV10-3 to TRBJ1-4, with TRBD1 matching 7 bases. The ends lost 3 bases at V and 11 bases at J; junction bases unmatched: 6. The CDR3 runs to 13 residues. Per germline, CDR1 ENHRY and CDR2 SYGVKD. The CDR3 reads CAISDSRDSKLFF. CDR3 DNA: TGTGCCATCAGTGACTCCCGGGACAGTAAACTGTTTTTT.

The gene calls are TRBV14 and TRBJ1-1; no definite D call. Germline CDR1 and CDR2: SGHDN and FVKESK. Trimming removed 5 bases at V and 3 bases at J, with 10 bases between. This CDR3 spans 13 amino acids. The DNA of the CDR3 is TGTGCCAGCAGCGGGAATTGGGACACTGAAGCTTTCTTT. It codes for CASSGNWDTEAFF.

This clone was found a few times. Here the CDR3 reads CASSGALNTEAFF. Written as DNA, the CDR3 is TGTGCCAGCAGTGGGGCCCTGAACACTGAAGCTTTCTTT. V and J are TRBV25-1 and TRBJ1-1; D unclear. The V and J ends lost 4 bases and 0 bases respectively, with 6 bases between them. CDR3 length equals 13 residues. Germline values: CDR1 MGHDK, CDR2 SYGVNS.

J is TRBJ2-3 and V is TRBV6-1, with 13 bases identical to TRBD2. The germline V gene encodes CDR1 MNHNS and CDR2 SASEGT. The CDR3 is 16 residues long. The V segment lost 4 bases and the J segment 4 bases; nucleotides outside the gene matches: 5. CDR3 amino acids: CASSAVLAGGSDTQYF. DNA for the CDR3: TGTGCCAGCAGTGCGGTACTAGCGGGAGGGTCAGATACGCAGTATTTT.

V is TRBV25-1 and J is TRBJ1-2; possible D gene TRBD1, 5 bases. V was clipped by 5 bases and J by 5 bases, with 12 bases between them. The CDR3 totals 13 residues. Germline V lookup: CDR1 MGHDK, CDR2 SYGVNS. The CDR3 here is CASSNYQGYGYTF. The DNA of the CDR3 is TGTGCCAGCAGTAACTACCAGGGTTATGGCTACACCTTC.

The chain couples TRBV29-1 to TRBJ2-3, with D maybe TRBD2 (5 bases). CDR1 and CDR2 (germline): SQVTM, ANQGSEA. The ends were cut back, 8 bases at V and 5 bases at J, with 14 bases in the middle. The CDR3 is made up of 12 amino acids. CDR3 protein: CSHTLAGDTQYF. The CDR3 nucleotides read TGCAGCCACACCCTAGCTGGAGATACGCAGTATTTT.

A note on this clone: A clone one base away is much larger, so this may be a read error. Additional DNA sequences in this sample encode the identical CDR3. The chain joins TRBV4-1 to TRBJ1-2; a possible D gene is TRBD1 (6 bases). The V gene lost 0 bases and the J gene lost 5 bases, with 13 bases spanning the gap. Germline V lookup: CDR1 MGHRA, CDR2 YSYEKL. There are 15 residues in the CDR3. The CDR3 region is CASSQERGGVYGYTF. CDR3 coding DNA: TGCGCCAGCAGCCAAGAAAGAGGGGGGGTTTATGGCTACACCTTC.

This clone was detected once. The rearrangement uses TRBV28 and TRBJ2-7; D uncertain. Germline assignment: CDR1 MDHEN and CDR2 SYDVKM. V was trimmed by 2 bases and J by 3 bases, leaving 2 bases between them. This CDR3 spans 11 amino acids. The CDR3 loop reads CASSLRYEQYF. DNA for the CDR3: TGTGCCAGCAGTTTACGCTACGAGCAGTACTTC.

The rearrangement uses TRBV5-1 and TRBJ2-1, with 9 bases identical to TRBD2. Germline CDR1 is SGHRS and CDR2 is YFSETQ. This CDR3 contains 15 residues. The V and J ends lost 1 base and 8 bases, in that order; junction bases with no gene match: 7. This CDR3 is CASSLLAGGYYEQFF. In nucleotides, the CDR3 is TGCGCCAGCAGCTTGCTGGCGGGAGGGTACTATGAGCAGTTCTTC. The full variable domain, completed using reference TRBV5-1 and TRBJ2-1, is KAGVTQTPRYLIKTRGQQVTLSCSPISGHRSVSWYQQTPGQGLQFLFEYFSETQRNKGNFPGRFSGRQFSNSRSEMNVSTLELGDSALYLCASSLLAGGYYEQFFGPGTRLTVL.

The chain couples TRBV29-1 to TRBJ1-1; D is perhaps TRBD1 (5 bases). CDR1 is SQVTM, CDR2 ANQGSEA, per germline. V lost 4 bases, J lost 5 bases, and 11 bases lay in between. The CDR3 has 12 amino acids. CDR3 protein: CSVAQGLTEAFF. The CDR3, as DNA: TGCAGCGTTGCGCAGGGTTTGACTGAAGCTTTCTTT.

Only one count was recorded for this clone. The CDR3 is CASRPRWDLYEQYF. DNA of the CDR3: TGTGCCAGCAGGCCTCGATGGGACTTATACGAGCAGTACTTC. The V and J genes are TRBV2 and TRBJ2-7; perhaps TRBD2 as D (6 bases). V was trimmed by 6 bases and J by 4 bases, leaving 16 bases between them. The CDR3 covers 14 residues. Germline V lookup: CDR1 SNHLY, CDR2 FYNNEI.

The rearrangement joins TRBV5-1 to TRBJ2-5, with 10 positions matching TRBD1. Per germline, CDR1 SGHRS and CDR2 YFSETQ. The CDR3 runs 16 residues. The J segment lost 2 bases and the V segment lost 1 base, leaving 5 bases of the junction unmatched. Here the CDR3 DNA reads TGCGCCAGCAGCTTGTCCGGGACAGGGGCTCAAGAGACCCAGTACTTC. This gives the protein CASSLSGTGAQETQYF.

The CDR3 loop reads CASSVGTSQGELFF. CDR3 bases: TGTGCCAGCAGCGTAGGGACTAGTCAGGGGGAGCTGTTTTTT. This rearrangement joins TRBV9 to TRBJ2-2; 7 nucleotides agree with TRBD2. The germline gives CDR1 SGDLS, CDR2 YYNGEE. The V segment lost 0 bases and the J segment 8 bases; nucleotides outside the gene matches: 4. CDR3 size: 14 residues.

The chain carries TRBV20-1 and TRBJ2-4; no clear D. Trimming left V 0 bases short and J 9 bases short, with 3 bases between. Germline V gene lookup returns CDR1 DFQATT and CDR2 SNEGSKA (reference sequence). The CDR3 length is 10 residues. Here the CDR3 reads CSARDVIQYF. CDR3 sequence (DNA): TGCAGTGCTAGAGACGTCATTCAGTACTTC.

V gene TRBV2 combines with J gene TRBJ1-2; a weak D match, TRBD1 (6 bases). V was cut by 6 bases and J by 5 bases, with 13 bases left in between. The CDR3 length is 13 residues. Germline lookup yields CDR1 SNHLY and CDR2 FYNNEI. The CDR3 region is CASRRQDPYGYTF. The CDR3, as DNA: TGTGCCAGCAGGCGACAGGACCCTTATGGCTACACCTTC.

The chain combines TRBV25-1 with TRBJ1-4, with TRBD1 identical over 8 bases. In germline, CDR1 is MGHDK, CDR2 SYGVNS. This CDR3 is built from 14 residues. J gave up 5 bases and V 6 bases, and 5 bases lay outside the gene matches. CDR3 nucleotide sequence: TGTGCCAGCAGCCGACAGGGGAGGAATGAAAAACTGTTTTTT. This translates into CASSRQGRNEKLFF.

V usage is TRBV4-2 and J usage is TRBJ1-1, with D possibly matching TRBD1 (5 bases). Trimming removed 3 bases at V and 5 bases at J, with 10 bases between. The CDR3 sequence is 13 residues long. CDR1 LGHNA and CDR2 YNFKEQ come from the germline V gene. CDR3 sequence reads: CASSQGRRTEAFF. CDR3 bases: TGTGCCAGCAGCCAGGGGCGGCGAACTGAAGCTTTCTTT.

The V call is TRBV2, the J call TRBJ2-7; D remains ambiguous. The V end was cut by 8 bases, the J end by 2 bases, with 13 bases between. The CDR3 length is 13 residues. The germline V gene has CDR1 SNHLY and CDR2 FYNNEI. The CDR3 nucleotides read TGTGCCAGCCAGTCGTCTGATACCTACGAGCAGTACTTC. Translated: CASQSSDTYEQYF. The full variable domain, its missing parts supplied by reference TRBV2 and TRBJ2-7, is EPEVTQTPSHQVTQMGQEVILRCVPISNHLYFYWYRQILGQKVEFLVSFYNNEISEKSEIFDDQFSVERPDGSNFTLKIRSTKLEDSAMYFCASQSSDTYEQYFGPGTRLTVT.

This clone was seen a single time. The CDR3 loop is CASSMTGNYEQYF. CDR3 bases: TGTGCCAGCAGCATGACAGGAAACTACGAGCAGTACTTC. This rearrangement joins TRBV7-6 to TRBJ2-7, with a possible D match to TRBD1 (6 bases). Trimming left V 5 bases short and J 3 bases short, with 11 bases between. Germline V CDR1 and CDR2: SGHVS, FNYEAQ. The CDR3 extends over 13 amino acids.

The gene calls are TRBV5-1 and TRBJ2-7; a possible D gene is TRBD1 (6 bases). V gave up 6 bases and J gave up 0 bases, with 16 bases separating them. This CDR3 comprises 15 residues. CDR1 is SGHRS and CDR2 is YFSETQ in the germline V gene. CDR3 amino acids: CASTRQGPSSYEQYF. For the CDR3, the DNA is TGCGCCAGCACCCGCCAGGGGCCCAGCTCCTACGAGCAGTACTTC. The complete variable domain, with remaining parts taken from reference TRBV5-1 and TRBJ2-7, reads KAGVTQTPRYLIKTRGQQVTLSCSPISGHRSVSWYQQTPGQGLQFLFEYFSETQRNKGNFPGRFSGRQFSNSRSEMNVSTLELGDSALYLCASTRQGPSSYEQYFGPGTRLTVT.

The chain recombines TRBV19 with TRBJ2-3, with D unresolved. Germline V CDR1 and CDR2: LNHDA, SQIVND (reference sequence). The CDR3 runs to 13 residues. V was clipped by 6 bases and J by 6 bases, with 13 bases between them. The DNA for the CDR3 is TGTGCCAGTAGCACCAGTCTCGCGGATACGCAGTATTTT. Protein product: CASSTSLADTQYF.

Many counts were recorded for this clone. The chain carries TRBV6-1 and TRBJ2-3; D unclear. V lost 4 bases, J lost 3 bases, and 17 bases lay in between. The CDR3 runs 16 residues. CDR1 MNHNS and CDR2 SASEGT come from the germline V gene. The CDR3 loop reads CASSVAEQRRTDTQYF. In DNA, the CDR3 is TGTGCCAGCAGTGTTGCCGAGCAGCGTAGGACAGATACGCAGTATTTT.

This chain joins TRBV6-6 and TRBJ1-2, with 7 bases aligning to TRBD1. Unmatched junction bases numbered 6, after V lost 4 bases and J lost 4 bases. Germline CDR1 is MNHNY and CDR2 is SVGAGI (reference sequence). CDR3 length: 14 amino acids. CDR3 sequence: CASSSSDRLYGYTF. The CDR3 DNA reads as TGTGCCAGCAGTTCGTCGGACAGGCTCTATGGCTACACCTTC.

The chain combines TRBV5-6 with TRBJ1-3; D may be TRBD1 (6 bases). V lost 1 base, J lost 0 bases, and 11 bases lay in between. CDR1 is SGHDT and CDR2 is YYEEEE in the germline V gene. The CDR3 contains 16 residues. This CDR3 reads CASSLSGANSGNTIYF. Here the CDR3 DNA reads TGTGCCAGCAGCTTGTCAGGGGCCAACTCTGGAAACACCATATATTTT. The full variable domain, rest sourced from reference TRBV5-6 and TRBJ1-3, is DAGVTQSPTHLIKTRGQQVTLRCSPKSGHDTVSWYQQALGQGPQFIFQYYEEEERQRGNFPDRFSGHQFPNYSSELNVNALLLGDSALYLCASSLSGANSGNTIYFGEGSWLTVV.

The CDR3 coding sequence is TGTGCCAGCTCGCTAACAGGGTCCACTGAAGCTTTCTTT. Protein: CASSLTGSTEAFF. The chain recombines TRBV18 with TRBJ1-1; tentatively, D is TRBD1 (6 bases). There are 13 residues in the CDR3. CDR1 and CDR2 from the germline V gene are KGHSH and LQKENI. V lost 6 bases to trimming and J lost 4 bases, with 12 bases between them.

Here the CDR3 reads CASSPSGAYEQYF. The CDR3, as DNA: TGTGCCAGCAGCCCTAGCGGAGCGTACGAGCAGTACTTC. The chain recombines TRBV27 with TRBJ2-7, with TRBD2 matching over 7 bases. The CDR3 spans 13 residues. Germline trimming cut 6 bases from V and 4 bases from J; bases unmatched to any gene: 6. Germline loops: CDR1 MNHEY, CDR2 SMNVEV (reference sequence).